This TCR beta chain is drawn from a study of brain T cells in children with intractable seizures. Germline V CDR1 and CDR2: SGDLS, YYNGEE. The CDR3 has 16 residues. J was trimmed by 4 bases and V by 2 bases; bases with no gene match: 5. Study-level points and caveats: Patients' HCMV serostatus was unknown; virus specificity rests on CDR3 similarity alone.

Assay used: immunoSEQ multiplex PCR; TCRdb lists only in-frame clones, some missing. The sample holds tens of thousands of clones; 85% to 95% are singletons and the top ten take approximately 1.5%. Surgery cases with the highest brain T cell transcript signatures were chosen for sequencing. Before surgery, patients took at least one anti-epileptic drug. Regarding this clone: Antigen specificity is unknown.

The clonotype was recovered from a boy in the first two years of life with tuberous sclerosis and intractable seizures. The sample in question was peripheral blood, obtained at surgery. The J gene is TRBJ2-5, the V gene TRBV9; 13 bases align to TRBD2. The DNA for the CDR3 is TGTGCCAGCAGCGTCCGACTAGCGGGGGGAATAGAGACCCAGTACTTC. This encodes CASSVRLAGGIETQYF.